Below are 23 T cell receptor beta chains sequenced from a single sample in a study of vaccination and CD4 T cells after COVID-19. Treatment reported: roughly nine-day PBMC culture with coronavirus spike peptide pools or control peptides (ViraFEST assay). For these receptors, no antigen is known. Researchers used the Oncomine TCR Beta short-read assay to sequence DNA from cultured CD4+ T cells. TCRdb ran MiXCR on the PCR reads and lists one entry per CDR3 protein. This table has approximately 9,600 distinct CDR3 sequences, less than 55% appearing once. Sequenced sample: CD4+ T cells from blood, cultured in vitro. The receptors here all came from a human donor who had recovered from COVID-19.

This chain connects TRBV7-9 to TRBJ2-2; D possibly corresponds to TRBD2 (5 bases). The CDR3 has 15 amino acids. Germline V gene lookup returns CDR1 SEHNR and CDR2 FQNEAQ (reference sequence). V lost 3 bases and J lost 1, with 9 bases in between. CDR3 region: CASSFIGENTGELFF. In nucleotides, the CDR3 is TGTGCCAGCAGCTTTATCGGGGAGAACACCGGGGAGCTGTTTTTT.

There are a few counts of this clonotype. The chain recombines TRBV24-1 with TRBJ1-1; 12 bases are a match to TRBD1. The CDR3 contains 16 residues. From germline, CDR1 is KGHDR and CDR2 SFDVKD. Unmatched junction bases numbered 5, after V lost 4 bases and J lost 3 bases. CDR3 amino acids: CATSDPGQGADTEAFF. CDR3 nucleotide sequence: TGTGCCACCAGTGACCCGGGACAGGGGGCAGACACTGAAGCTTTCTTT.

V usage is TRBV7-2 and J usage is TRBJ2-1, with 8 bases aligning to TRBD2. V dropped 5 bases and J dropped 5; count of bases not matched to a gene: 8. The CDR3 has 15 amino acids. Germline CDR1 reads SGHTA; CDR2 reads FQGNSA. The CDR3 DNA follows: TGTGCCAGCAGCCCCGAGGTAGCGGGGAACAATGAGCAGTTCTTC. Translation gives CASSPEVAGNNEQFF.

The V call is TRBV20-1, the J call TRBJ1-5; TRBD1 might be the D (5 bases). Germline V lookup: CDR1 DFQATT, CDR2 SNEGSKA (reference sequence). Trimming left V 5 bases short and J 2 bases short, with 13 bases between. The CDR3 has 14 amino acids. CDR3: CSAPPGMGNQPQHF. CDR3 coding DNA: TGCAGTGCTCCCCCAGGGATGGGCAATCAGCCCCAGCATTTT.

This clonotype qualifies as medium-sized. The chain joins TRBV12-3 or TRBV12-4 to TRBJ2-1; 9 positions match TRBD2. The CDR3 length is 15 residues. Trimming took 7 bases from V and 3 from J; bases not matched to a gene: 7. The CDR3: CASTLLAGDYNEQFF. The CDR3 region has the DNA TGTGCCAGCACCCTACTAGCGGGCGACTACAATGAGCAGTTCTTC.

The CDR3 nucleotides are TGTGCCAGCGCTTCCGGGCAGCACGCAACTAATGAAAAACTGTTTTTT. It codes for CASASGQHATNEKLFF. The chain is built from TRBV6-1 and TRBJ1-4; D is undetermined. Germline V gives CDR1 MNHNS, CDR2 SASEGT. The CDR3 is 16 amino acids. Trimming left V 8 bases short and J 0 bases short, with 16 bases between.

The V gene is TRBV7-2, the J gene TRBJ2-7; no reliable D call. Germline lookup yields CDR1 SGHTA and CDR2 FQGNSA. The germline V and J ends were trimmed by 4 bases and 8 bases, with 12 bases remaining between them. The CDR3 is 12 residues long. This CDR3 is CASSSDATQQYF. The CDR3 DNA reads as TGTGCCAGCAGCTCGGACGCTACTCAGCAGTACTTC.

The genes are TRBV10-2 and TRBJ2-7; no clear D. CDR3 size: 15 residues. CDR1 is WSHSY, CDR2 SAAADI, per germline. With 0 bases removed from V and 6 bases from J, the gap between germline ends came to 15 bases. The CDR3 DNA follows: TGCGCCAGCAGTGAGTCGTTTGGCCGGTTAGGCGAGCAGTACTTC. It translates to CASSESFGRLGEQYF.

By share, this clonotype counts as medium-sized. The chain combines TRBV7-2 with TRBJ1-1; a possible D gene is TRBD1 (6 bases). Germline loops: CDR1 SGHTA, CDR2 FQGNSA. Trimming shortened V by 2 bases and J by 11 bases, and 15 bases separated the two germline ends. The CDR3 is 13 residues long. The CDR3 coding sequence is TGTGCCAGCAGCTTAAGGGGACAACAGTCGGCTTTCTTT. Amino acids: CASSLRGQQSAFF.

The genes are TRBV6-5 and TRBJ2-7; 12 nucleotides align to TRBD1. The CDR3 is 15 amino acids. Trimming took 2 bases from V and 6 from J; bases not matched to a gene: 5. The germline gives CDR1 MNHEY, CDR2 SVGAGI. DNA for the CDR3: TGTGCCAGCAGTTACCCGGGGACAGGGGGCATCGAGCAGTACTTC. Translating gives CASSYPGTGGIEQYF.

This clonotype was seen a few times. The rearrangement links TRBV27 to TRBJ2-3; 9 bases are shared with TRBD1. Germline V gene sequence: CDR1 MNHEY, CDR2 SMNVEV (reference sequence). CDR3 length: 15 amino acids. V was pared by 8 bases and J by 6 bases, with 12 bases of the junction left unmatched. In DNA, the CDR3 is TGTGCCAGCTTAGACTCACAGGGGGCTGCGGATACGCAGTATTTT. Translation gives CASLDSQGAADTQYF.

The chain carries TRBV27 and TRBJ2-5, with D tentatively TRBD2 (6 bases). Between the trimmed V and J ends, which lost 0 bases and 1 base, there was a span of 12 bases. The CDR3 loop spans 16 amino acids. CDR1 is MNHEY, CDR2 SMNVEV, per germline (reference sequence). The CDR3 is CASSLSWRGIQETQYF. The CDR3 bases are TGTGCCAGCAGTTTATCCTGGCGGGGTATCCAAGAGACCCAGTACTTC.

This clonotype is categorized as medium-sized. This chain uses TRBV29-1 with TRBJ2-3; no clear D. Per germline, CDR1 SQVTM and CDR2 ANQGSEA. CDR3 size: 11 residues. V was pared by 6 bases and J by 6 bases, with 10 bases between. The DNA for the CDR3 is TGCAGCGTGACCCCTCCGGATACGCAGTATTTT. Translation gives CSVTPPDTQYF.

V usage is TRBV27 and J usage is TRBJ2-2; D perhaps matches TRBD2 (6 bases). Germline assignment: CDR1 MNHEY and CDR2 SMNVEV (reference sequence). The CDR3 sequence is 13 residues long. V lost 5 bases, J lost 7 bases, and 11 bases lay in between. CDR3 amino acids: CASSREPRGELFF. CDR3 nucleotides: TGTGCCAGCAGTCGGGAGCCTCGCGGGGAGCTGTTTTTT.

The CDR3 sequence: CASSRQGLAGGVGYEQYF. The CDR3 DNA reads as TGTGCCAGCAGCCGCCAAGGACTAGCGGGAGGAGTAGGATACGAGCAGTACTTC. J is TRBJ2-7 and V is TRBV4-2, with TRBD2 matching over 14 bases. The CDR3 is made up of 18 amino acids. Germline CDR1 reads LGHNA; CDR2 reads YNFKEQ. Trimming at V came to 4 bases and at J to 4 bases, leaving 12 bases not matched to a gene.

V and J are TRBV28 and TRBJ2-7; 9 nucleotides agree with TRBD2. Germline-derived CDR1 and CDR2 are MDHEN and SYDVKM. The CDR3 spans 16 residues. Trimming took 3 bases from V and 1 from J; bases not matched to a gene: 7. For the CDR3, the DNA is TGTGCCAGCAGTTTCCACCTAGCGGGGCTTTCCTACGAGCAGTACTTC. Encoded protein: CASSFHLAGLSYEQYF.

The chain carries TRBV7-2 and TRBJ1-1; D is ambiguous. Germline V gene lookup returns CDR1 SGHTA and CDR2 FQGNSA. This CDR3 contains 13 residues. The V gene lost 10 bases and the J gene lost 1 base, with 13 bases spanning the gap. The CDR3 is CATSDQPNTEAFF. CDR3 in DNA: TGTGCCACCTCCGACCAGCCGAACACTGAAGCTTTCTTT.

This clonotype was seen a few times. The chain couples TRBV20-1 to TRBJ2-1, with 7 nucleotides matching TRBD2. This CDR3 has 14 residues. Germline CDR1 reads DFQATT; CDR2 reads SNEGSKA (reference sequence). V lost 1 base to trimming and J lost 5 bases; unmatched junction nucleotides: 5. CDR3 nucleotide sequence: TGCAGTGCTAGAGTGGCTAGCGGACACAATGAGCAGTTCTTC. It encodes CSARVASGHNEQFF.

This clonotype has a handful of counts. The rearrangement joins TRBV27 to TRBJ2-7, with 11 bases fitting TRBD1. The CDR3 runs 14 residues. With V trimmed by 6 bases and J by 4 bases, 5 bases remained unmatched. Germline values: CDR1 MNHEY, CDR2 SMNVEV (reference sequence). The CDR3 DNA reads TGTGCCAGCAGAAGGACAGGGGGCATGTACGAGCAGTACTTC. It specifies CASRRTGGMYEQYF.

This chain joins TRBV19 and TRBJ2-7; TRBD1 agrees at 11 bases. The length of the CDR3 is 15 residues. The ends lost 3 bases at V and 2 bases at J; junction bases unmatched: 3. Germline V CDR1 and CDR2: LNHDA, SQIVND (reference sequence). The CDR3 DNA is TGTGCCAGTAGTATGGGGACAGGGGGAGCCTACGAGCAGTACTTC. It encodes CASSMGTGGAYEQYF.

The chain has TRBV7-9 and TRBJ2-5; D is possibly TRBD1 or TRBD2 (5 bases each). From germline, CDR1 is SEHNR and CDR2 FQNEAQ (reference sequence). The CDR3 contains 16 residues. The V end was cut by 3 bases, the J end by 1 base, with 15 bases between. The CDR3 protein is CASSFSSGTRQETQYF. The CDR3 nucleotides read TGTGCCAGCAGCTTTTCCTCCGGGACCCGCCAAGAGACCCAGTACTTC.

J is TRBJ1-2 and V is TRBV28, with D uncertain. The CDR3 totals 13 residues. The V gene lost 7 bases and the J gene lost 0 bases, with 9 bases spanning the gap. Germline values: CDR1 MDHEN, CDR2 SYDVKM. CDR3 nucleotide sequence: TGTGCCAGCACCGGTCCGCCTAACTATGGCTACACCTTC. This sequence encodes CASTGPPNYGYTF.

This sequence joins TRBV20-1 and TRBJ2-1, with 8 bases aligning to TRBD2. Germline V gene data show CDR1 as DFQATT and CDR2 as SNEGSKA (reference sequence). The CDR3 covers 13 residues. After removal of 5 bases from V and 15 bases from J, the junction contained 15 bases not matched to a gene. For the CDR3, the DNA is TGCAGTGCTCGTTCGGGGGGAGGGACTAGGCCGTTCTTC. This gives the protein CSARSGGGTRPFF.